This T cell receptor beta chain was retrieved from a study of T cell responses to AZD1222 COVID-19 vaccine. Sequencing used immunoSEQ multiplex PCR; TCRdb keeps in-frame clones, though not all of them. The sample has approximately 190,000 clones; approximately 93% are singletons. With V trimmed by 5 bases and J by 6 bases, 5 bases remained unmatched. Germline assignment: CDR1 SEHNR and CDR2 FQNEAQ (reference sequence). The CDR3 contains 15 residues. The source of this sequence is an adult who received the AZD1222 COVID-19 vaccine. The sample in question was peripheral blood, obtained 28 days after the second AZD1222 dose. The chain carries TRBV7-9 and TRBJ2-2, with 11 nucleotides matching TRBD1. The CDR3 loop is CASSQRDRGSGELFF. In nucleotides, the CDR3 is TGTGCCAGCAGCCAACGGGACAGGGGGTCCGGGGAGCTGTTTTTT.